The sequence of this TCR beta chain was determined in a study of blood T cell repertoires in COVID-19. Study-level background: Donors in the United States, Italy and Spain gave samples during acute or convalescent COVID-19.

Per germline, CDR1 MNHEY and CDR2 SVGEGT. V shed 2 bases and J shed 6 bases, with 19 bases lying between them. The CDR3 covers 16 residues. Using immunoSEQ multiplex PCR, the repertoire was profiled, and TCRdb retains in-frame clones only, with some absent. The sample lists under 300,000 clones, 86% seen once, with about 3% in the top ten. The chain couples TRBV6-2 or TRBV6-3 to TRBJ1-1; a possible D gene is TRBD1 (6 bases). The sequence derives from a woman between 25 and 40 years old with active or convalescent COVID-19. Source material: peripheral blood. The CDR3 loop reads CASSYTGPYRVAEAFF. As DNA, the CDR3 is TGTGCCAGCAGTTACACGGGCCCATACAGGGTCGCTGAAGCTTTCTTT.